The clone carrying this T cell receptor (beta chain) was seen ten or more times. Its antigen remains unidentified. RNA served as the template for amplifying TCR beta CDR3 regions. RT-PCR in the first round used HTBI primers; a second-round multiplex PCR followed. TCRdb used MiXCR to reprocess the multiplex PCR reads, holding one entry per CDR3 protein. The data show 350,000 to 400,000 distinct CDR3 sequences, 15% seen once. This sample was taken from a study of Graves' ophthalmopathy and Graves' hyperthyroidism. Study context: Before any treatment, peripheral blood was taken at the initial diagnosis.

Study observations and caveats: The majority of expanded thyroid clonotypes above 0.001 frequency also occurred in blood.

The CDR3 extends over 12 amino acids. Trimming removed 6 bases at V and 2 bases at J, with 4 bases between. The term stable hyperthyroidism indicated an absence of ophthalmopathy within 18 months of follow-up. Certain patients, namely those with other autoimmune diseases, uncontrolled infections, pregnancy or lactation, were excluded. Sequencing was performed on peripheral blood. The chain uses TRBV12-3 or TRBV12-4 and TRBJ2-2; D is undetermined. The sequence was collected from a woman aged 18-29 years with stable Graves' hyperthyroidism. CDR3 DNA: TGTGCCAGCAGGACTAACACCGGGGAGCTGTTTTTT. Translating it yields CASRTNTGELFF.